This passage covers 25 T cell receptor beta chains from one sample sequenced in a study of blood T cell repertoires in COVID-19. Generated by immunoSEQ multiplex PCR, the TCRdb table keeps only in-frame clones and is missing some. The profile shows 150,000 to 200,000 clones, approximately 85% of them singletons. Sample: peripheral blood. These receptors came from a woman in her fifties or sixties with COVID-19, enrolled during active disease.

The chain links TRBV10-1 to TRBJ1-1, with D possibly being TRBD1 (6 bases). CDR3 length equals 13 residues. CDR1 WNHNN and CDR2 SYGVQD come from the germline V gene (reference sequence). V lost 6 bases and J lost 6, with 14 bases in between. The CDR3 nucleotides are TGCGCCAGCAGCCCTTTGGGACAATCTGAAGCTTTCTTT. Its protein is CASSPLGQSEAFF.

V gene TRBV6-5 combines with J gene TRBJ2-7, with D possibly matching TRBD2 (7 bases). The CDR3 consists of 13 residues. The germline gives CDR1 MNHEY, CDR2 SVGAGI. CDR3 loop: CATRGAGISEQYF. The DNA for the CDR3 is TGTGCAACTCGGGGGGCAGGAATCAGCGAGCAGTACTTC.

The CDR3 region is CASSLAIGGVYNEQFF. CDR3 coding DNA: TGTGCCAGCAGCTTAGCAATAGGGGGCGTATACAATGAGCAGTTCTTC. The V and J genes are TRBV7-8 and TRBJ2-1; TRBD1 aligns across 7 bases. There are 16 residues in the CDR3. Germline loops: CDR1 SGHVS, CDR2 FQNEAQ. Trimming at V came to 0 bases and at J to 4 bases, leaving 6 bases not matched to a gene.

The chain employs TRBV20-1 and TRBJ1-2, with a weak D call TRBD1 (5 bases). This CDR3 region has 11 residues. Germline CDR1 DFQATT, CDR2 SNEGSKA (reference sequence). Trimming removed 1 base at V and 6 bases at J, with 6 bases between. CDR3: CSARGGDGYTF. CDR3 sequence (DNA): TGCAGTGCTAGAGGGGGGGATGGCTACACCTTC.

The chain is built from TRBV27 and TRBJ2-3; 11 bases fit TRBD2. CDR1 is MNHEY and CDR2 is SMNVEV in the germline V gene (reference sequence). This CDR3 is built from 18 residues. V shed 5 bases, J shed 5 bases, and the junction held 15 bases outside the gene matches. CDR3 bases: TGTGCCAGCAGTCCCTATGGGGAAACTAGCGGGAGTGAAGATACGCAGTATTTT. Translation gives CASSPYGETSGSEDTQYF.

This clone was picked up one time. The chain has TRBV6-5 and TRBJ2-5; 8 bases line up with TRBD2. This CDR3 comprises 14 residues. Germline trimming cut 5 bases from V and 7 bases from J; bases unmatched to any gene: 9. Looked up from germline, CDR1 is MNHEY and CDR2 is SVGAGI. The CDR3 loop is CASSSGGDLRTQYF. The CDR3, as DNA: TGTGCCAGCAGTAGCGGGGGTGATTTACGGACCCAGTACTTC.

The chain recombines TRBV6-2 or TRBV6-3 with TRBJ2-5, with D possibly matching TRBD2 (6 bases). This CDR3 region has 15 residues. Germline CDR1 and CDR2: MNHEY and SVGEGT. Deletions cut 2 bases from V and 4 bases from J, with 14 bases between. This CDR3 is CASSYNRGLGETQYF. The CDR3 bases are TGTGCCAGCAGTTACAACCGGGGGTTGGGAGAGACCCAGTACTTC.

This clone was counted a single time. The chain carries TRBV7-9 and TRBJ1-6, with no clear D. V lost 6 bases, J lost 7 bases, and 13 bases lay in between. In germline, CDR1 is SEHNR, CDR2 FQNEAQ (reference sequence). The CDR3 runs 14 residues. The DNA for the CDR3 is TGTGCCAGCAGTTACCAGAGCGACAATTCACCCCTCCACTTT. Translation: CASSYQSDNSPLHF. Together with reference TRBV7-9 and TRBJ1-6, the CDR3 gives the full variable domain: DTGVSQNPRHKITKRGQNVTFRCDPISEHNRLYWYRQTLGQGPEFLTYFQNEAQLEKSRLLSDRFSAERPKGSFSTLEIQRTEQGDSAMYLCASSYQSDNSPLHFGNGTRLTVT.

The CDR3 DNA reads TGTGCCAGCAGCGGACAGGGAGTAGGGGACACCATATATTTT. It specifies CASSGQGVGDTIYF. V is TRBV9 and J is TRBJ1-3, with 7 bases matching TRBD1. The CDR3 consists of 14 residues. Per germline, CDR1 SGDLS and CDR2 YYNGEE. With 3 bases clipped from V and 8 bases from J, the junction kept 8 bases outside the gene matches.

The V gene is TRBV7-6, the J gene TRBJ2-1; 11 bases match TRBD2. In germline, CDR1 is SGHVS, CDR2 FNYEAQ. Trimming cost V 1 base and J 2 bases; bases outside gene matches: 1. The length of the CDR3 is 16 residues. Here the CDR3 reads CASSLGLAGTYNEQFF. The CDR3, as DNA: TGTGCCAGCAGCTTAGGACTAGCGGGGACCTACAATGAGCAGTTCTTC.

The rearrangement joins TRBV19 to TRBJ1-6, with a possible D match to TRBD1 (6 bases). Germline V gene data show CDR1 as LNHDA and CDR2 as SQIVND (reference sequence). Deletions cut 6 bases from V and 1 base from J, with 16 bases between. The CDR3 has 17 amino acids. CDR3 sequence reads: CASRKGTPGSYNSPLHF. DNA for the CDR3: TGTGCCAGTAGGAAAGGGACACCGGGGTCCTATAATTCACCCCTCCACTTT.

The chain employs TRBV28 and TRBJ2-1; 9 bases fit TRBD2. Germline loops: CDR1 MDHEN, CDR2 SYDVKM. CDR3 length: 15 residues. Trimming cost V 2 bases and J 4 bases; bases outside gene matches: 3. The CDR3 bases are TGTGCCAGCAGTTTACTACTAGCGGGTTACAATGAGCAGTTCTTC. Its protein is CASSLLLAGYNEQFF. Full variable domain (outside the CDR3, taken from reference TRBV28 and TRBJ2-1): DVKVTQSSRYLVKRTGEKVFLECVQDMDHENMFWYRQDPGLGLRLIYFSYDVKMKEKGDIPEGYSVSREKKERFSLILESASTNQTSMYLCASSLLLAGYNEQFFGPGTRLTVL.

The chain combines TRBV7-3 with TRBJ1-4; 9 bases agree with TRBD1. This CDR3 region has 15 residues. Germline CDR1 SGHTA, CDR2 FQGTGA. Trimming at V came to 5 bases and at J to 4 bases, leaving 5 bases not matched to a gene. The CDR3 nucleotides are TGTGCCAGCAGCATGGGGGGACAGGGTAATGAAAAACTGTTTTTT. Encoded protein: CASSMGGQGNEKLFF. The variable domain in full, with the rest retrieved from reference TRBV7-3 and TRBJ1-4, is GAGVSQTPSNKVTEKGKYVELRCDPISGHTALYWYRQSLGQGPEFLIYFQGTGAADDSGLPNDRFFAVRPEGSVSTLKIQRTERGDSAVYLCASSMGGQGNEKLFFGSGTQLSVL.

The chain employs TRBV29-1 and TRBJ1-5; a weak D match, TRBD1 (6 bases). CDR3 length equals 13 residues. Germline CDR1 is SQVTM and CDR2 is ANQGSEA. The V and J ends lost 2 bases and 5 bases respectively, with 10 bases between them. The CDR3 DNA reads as TGCAGCGTTGAAACAGGGAGGGATCAGCCCCAGCATTTT. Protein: CSVETGRDQPQHF.

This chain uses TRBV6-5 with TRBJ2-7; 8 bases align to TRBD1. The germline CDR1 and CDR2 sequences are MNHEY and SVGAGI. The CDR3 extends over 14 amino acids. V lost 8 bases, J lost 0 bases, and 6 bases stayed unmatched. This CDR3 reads CASSRTGTSYEQYV. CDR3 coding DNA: TGTGCCAGCTCCCGGACAGGGACCTCCTACGAGCAGTACGTC.

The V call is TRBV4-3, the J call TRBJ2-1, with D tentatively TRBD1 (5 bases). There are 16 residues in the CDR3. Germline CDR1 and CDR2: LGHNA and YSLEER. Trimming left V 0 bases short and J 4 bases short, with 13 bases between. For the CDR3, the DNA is TGCGCCAGCAGCCAAGATGTCAGGGTATCATACAATGAGCAGTTCTTC. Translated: CASSQDVRVSYNEQFF.

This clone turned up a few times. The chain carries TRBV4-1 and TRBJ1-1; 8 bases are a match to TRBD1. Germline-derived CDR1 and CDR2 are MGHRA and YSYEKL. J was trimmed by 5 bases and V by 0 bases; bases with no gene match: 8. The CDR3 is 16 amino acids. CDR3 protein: CASSQDKRTGRTEAFF. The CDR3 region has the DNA TGCGCCAGCAGCCAAGATAAGCGGACAGGGCGGACTGAAGCTTTCTTT.

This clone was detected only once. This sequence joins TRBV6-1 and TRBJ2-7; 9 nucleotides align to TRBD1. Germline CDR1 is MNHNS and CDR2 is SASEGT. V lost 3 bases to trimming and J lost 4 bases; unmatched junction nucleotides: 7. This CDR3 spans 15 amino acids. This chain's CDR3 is CASSEAGTGLYEQYV. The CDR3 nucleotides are TGTGCCAGCAGTGAGGCCGGGACAGGGCTATACGAGCAGTACGTC.

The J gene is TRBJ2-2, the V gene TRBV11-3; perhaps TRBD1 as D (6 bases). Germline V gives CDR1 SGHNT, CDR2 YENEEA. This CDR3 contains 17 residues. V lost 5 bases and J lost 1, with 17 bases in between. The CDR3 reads CASSAPRGRGNTGELFF. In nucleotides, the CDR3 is TGTGCCAGCAGCGCACCCAGGGGAAGAGGGAACACCGGGGAGCTGTTTTTT.

CDR3 in DNA: TGTGCCAGCAGCTTTACTAGCGGGAACTACGAGCAGTACTTC. It codes for CASSFTSGNYEQYF. The chain couples TRBV7-8 to TRBJ2-7, with TRBD2 identical over 10 bases. V lost 3 bases and J lost 3; bases outside the gene matches: 2. The CDR3 has 14 residues. Germline V CDR1 and CDR2: SGHVS, FQNEAQ.

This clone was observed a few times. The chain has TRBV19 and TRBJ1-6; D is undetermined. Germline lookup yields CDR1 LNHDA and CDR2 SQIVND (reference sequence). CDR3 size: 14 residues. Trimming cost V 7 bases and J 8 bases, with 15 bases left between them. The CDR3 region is CASTNAGSYSPLHF. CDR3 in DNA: TGTGCCAGTACCAACGCCGGGTCTTATTCACCCCTCCACTTT.

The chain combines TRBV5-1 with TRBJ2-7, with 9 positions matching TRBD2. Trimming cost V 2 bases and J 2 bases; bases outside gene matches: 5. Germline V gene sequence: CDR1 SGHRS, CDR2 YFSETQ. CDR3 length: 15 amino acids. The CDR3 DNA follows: TGCGCCAGCAGCTTAGTGACTAGCGGAGCCTACGAGCAGTACTTC. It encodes CASSLVTSGAYEQYF.

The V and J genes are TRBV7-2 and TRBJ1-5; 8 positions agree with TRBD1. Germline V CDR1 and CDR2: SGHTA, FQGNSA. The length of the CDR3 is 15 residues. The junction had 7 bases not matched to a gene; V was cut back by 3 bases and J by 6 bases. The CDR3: CASSLTGDEFQPQHF. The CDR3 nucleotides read TGTGCCAGCAGCTTGACAGGGGACGAGTTTCAGCCCCAGCATTTT.

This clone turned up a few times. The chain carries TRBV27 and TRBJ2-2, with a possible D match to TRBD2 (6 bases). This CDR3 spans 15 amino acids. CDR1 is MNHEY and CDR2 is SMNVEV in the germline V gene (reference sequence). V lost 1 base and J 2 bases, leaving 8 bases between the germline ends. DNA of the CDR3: TGTGCCAGCAGTTTATGGAGGGCAAACACCGGGGAGCTGTTTTTT. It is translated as CASSLWRANTGELFF.

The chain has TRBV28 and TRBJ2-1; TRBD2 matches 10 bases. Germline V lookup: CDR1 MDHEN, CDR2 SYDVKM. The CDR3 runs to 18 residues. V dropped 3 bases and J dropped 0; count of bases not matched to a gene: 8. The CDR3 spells CASSLAAGGVSSYNEQFF. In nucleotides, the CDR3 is TGTGCCAGCAGTTTGGCAGCGGGGGGGGTGTCCTCCTACAATGAGCAGTTCTTC. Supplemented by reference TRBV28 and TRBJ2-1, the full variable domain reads DVKVTQSSRYLVKRTGEKVFLECVQDMDHENMFWYRQDPGLGLRLIYFSYDVKMKEKGDIPEGYSVSREKKERFSLILESASTNQTSMYLCASSLAAGGVSSYNEQFFGPGTRLTVL.